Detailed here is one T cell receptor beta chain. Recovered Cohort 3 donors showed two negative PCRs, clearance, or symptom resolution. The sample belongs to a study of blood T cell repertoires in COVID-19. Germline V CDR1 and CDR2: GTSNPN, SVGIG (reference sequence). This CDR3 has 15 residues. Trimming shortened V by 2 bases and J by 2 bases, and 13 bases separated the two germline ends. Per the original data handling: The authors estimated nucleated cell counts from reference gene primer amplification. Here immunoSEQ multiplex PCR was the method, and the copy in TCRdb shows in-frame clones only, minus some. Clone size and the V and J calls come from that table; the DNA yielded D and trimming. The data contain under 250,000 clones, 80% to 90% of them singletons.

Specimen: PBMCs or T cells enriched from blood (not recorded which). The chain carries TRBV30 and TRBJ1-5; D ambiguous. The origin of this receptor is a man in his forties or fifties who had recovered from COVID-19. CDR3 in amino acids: CAWSTPNEGNQPQHF. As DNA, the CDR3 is TGTGCCTGGAGTACCCCGAACGAGGGCAATCAGCCCCAGCATTTT. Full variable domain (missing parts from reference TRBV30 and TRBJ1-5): SQTIHQWPATLVQPVGSPLSLECTVEGTSNPNLYWYRQAAGRGLQLLFYSVGIGQISSEVPQNLSASRPQDRQFILSSKKLLLSDSGFYLCAWSTPNEGNQPQHFGDGTRLSIL.